This T cell receptor (beta chain) was identified during a study of preoperative IRX-2 immunotherapy in early breast cancer. With 6 bases removed from V and 6 bases from J, the gap between germline ends came to 24 bases. CDR1 KGHSH and CDR2 LQKENI come from the germline V gene. This CDR3 has 16 amino acids. A single count supports this clone. Clones were sequenced by immunoSEQ multiplex PCR, and TCRdb holds only the in-frame ones, with some missing. The table shows under 25,000 clones, with 85% to 95% occurring only once. The treatment here: preoperative locoregional IRX-2 cytokine immunotherapy. Patients received preoperative, locoregional IRX-2 cytokine immunotherapy in a phase Ib study.

The receptor comes from a human donor with breast cancer. This chain uses TRBV18 with TRBJ2-7; the D gene could be TRBD1 or TRBD2 (5 bases each). The specimen comprised tumor tissue, sampled after IRX-2 immunotherapy. This CDR3 reads CASSVQGTRVGIEQYF. The CDR3 nucleotides are TGTGCCAGCTCGGTCCAGGGAACGAGGGTAGGTATCGAGCAGTACTTC.